The 10 T cell receptor beta chains given below trace back to one sample, sequenced in a study of beta chain features in type 1 diabetes. Since all of the isolated RNA was reverse transcribed, expressed TCRB transcripts were what got sequenced. Assay used: immunoSEQ multiplex PCR; TCRdb lists only in-frame clones, some missing. The table has hundreds of thousands of clones, over 11% seen once. For these TCRs, the target antigens are not known. General study results and limits: Type 1 diabetes patients had moderately but significantly shorter TCRB CDR3s in all four CD4+ subsets.

The specimen sequenced was naive CD4+ T cells from blood. Receptor source: a man younger than 30 with type 1 diabetes.

The CDR3 sequence: CASSYSAGAQGGYTF. The CDR3 DNA sequence: TGTGCCAGCAGTTACTCGGCAGGGGCGCAGGGTGGCTACACCTTC. The V and J genes are TRBV6-5 and TRBJ1-2; D perhaps matches TRBD1 (6 bases). This CDR3 comprises 15 residues. The ends were cut back, 0 bases at V and 7 bases at J, with 15 bases in the middle. CDR1 is MNHEY and CDR2 is SVGAGI in the germline V gene.

The chain joins TRBV2 to TRBJ1-1; D is perhaps TRBD1 (6 bases). The CDR3 length is 13 residues. V dropped 7 bases and J dropped 0 bases, with 9 bases sitting between them. Germline CDR1 SNHLY, CDR2 FYNNEI. The CDR3 nucleotides read TGTGCCAGCATGAGGGACATGAACACTGAAGCTTTCTTT. Its translation: CASMRDMNTEAFF.

Here the CDR3 reads CASTPPGGSTDTQYF. The CDR3 region has the DNA TGTGCCAGCACCCCACCCGGCGGGAGCACAGATACGCAGTATTTT. The V call is TRBV2, the J call TRBJ2-3; tentative D call: TRBD2 (5 bases). The V and J ends lost 7 bases and 0 bases respectively, with 14 bases between them. The CDR3 extends over 15 amino acids. Germline assignment: CDR1 SNHLY and CDR2 FYNNEI.

In nucleotides, the CDR3 is TGTGCCTGGGGGACAGGGAGTATAGAGACCCAGTACTTC. Translated, it gives CAWGTGSIETQYF. This sequence joins TRBV30 and TRBJ2-5, with 9 bases fitting TRBD1. Trimming removed 5 bases from V and 4 bases from J; junction bases left unmatched: 5. This CDR3 spans 13 amino acids. Germline values: CDR1 GTSNPN, CDR2 SVGIG (reference sequence).

This clone was recorded a few times. The chain combines TRBV5-4 with TRBJ2-1, with a weak D call TRBD2 (6 bases). The CDR3 runs 15 residues. The ends were cut back, 4 bases at V and 4 bases at J, with 15 bases in the middle. Germline CDR1 reads SGHNT; CDR2 reads YYREEE (reference sequence). CDR3 sequence reads: CASSPRRTTYNEQFF. The CDR3 DNA reads as TGTGCCAGCAGCCCTCGTCGGACTACATACAATGAGCAGTTCTTC. Combining the CDR3 with reference TRBV5-4 and TRBJ2-1 gives the whole variable domain ETGVTQSPTHLIKTRGQQVTLRCSSQSGHNTVSWYQQALGQGPQFIFQYYREEENGRGNFPPRFSGLQFPNYSSELNVNALELDDSALYLCASSPRRTTYNEQFFGPGTRLTVL.

This clone was seen more than once but under ten times. The chain employs TRBV29-1 and TRBJ1-1, with unresolved D. With 1 base removed from V and 5 bases from J, the gap between germline ends came to 5 bases. The CDR3 has 11 amino acids. CDR1 is SQVTM, CDR2 ANQGSEA, per germline. CDR3 sequence reads: CSVEGATEAFF. CDR3 nucleotides: TGCAGCGTTGAAGGGGCGACTGAAGCTTTCTTT.

This clone was picked up a small number of times. The V gene is TRBV29-1, the J gene TRBJ2-5; the D gene is possibly TRBD1 (6 bases). Germline V gives CDR1 SQVTM, CDR2 ANQGSEA. The ends were cut back, 1 base at V and 0 bases at J, with 6 bases in the middle. The CDR3 spans 13 residues. The CDR3 here is CSVEGQDQETQYF. The CDR3 nucleotides read TGCAGCGTTGAAGGACAGGACCAAGAGACCCAGTACTTC.

This chain connects TRBV21-1 to TRBJ1-1; the table's D call TRBD1 went unverified against the DNA. TRBV21-1 is flagged as a pseudogene. The CDR3 runs to 17 residues. The CDR3 DNA reads as TGTGCCAGCAGCAGCCAGACGCATGGACACCGCGGCTTCATTGCTTTCTTT. Encoded protein: CASSSQTHGHRGFIAFF.

The CDR3 DNA is TGTGCCAGCAGCACAGGGGGAAGGAACACTGAAGCTTTCTTT. Amino acids: CASSTGGRNTEAFF. The chain combines TRBV9 with TRBJ1-1, with 8 positions matching TRBD1. Germline V lookup: CDR1 SGDLS, CDR2 YYNGEE. The V segment lost 4 bases and the J segment 1 base; nucleotides outside the gene matches: 3. This CDR3 is 14 amino acids long.

J is TRBJ2-7 and V is TRBV29-1; possibly TRBD1 for D (6 bases). The CDR3 runs to 13 residues. In germline, CDR1 is SQVTM, CDR2 ANQGSEA. CDR3 sequence: CSGTFQLSYEQYF. The CDR3 nucleotides read TGCAGTGGGACATTCCAACTCTCCTACGAGCAGTACTTC.